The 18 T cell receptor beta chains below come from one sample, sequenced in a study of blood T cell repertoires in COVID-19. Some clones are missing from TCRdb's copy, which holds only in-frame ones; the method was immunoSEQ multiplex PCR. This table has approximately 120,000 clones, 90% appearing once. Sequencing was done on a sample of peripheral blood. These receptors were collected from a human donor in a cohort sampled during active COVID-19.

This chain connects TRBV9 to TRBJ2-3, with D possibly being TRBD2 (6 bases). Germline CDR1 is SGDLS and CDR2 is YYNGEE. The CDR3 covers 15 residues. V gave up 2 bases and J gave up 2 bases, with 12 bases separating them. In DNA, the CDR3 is TGTGCCAGCAGCGTCAGTAGCGGACTCACAGATACGCAGTATTTT. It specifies CASSVSSGLTDTQYF.

CDR3: CASSLGQGGMNTEAFF. CDR3 in DNA: TGTGCCAGCAGCTTGGGACAGGGGGGAATGAACACTGAAGCTTTCTTT. The chain has TRBV5-4 and TRBJ1-1, with 9 positions matching TRBD1. Trimming removed 0 bases from V and 0 bases from J; junction bases left unmatched: 3. The CDR3 extends over 16 amino acids. Germline CDR1 and CDR2: SGHNT and YYREEE (reference sequence).

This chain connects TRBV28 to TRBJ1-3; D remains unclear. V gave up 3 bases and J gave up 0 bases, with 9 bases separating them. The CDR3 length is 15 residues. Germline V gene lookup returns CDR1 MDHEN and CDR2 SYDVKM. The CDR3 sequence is CASSLQVISGNTIYF. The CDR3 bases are TGTGCCAGCAGTTTGCAGGTTATCTCTGGAAACACCATATATTTT.

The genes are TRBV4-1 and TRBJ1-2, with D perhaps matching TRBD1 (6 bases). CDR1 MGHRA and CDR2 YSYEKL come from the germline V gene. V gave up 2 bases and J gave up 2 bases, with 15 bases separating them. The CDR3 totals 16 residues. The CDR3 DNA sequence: TGCGCCAGCAGCCAACCCGGACAGAGCCTCAACTATGGCTACACCTTC. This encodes CASSQPGQSLNYGYTF.

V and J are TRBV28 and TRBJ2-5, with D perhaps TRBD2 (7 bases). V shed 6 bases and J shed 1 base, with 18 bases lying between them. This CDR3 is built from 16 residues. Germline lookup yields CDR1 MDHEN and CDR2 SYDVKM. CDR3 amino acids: CASRRWGRGGQETQYF. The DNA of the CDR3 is TGTGCCAGCAGAAGGTGGGGGCGCGGGGGCCAAGAGACCCAGTACTTC.

The CDR3 spells CASSDSGKETQYF. The CDR3 DNA reads TGTGCCAGCAGTGATTCAGGGAAAGAGACCCAGTACTTC. The chain carries TRBV28 and TRBJ2-5; a possible D gene is TRBD1 (5 bases). This CDR3 has 13 residues. Trimming shortened V by 5 bases and J by 3 bases, and 10 bases separated the two germline ends. Germline V gene lookup returns CDR1 MDHEN and CDR2 SYDVKM.

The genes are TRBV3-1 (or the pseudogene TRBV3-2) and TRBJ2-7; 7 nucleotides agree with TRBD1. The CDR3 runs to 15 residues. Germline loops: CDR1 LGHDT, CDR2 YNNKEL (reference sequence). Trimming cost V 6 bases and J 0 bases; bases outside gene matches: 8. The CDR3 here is CASRPDRASSYEQYF. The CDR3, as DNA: TGTGCCAGCAGACCAGACAGGGCCAGCTCCTACGAGCAGTACTTC.

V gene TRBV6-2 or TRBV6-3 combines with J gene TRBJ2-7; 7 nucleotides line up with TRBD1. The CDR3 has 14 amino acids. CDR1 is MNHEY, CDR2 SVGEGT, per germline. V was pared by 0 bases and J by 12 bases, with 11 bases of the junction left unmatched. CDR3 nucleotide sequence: TGTGCCAGCAGTTACTCATCATCAGGGGGTAAGCCGTACTTC. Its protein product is CASSYSSSGGKPYF.

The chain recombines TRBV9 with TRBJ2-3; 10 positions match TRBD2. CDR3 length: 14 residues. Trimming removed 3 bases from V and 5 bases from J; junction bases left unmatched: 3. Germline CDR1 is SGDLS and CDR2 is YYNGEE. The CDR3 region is CASSEGLAIDTQYF. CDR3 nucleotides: TGTGCCAGCAGCGAGGGACTAGCGATAGATACGCAGTATTTT.

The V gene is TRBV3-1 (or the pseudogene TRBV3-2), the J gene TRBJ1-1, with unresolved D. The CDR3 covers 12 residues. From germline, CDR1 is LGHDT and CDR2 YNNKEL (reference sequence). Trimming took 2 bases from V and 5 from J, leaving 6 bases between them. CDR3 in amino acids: CASSQPGTEAFF. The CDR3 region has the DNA TGTGCCAGCAGCCAACCCGGGACTGAAGCTTTCTTT.

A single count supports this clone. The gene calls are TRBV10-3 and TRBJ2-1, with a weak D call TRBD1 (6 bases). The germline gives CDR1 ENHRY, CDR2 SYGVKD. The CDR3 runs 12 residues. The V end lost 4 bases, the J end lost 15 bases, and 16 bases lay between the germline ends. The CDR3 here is CAISAPGVTAFF. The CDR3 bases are TGTGCCATCAGTGCTCCAGGGGTCACGGCGTTCTTC.

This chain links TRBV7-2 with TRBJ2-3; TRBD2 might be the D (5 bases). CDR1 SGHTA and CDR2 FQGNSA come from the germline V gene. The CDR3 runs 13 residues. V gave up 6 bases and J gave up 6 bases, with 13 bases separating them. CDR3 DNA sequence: TGTGCCAGCAGTGGGATGAGGGAGGATACGCAGTATTTT. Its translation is CASSGMREDTQYF.

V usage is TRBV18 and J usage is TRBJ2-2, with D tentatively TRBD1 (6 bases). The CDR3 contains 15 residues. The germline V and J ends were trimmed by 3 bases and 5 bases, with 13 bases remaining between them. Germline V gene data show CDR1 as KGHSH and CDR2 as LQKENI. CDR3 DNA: TGTGCCAGCTCACCCAGGGGAATGGATACCGGGGAGCTGTTTTTT. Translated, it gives CASSPRGMDTGELFF.

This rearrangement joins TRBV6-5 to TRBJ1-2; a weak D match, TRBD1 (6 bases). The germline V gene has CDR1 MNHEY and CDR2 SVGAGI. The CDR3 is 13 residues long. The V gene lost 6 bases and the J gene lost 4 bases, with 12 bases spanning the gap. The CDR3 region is CASRGGGIYGYTF. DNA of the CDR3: TGTGCCAGCAGGGGAGGGGGGATCTATGGCTACACCTTC.

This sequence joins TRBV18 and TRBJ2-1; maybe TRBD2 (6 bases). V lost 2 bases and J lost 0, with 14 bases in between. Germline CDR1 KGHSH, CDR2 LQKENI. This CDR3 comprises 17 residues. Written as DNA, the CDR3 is TGTGCCAGCTCACCAGCGGGAAGGTCGAGCTCCTACAATGAGCAGTTCTTC. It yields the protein CASSPAGRSSSYNEQFF.

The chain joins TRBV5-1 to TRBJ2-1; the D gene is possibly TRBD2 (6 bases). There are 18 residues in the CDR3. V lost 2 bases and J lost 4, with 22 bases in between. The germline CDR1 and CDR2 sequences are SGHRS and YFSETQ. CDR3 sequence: CASSFLATGRGRYNEQFF. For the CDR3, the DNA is TGCGCCAGCAGCTTTCTCGCAACGGGGCGGGGCCGGTACAATGAGCAGTTCTTC.

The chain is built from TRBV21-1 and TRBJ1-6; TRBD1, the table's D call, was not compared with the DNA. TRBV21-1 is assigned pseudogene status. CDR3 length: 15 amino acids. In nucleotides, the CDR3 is TGTGCCAGCAGCACCCGGGACAGGGATTGTTCACCCCTCCACTTT. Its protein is CASSTRDRDCSPLHF.

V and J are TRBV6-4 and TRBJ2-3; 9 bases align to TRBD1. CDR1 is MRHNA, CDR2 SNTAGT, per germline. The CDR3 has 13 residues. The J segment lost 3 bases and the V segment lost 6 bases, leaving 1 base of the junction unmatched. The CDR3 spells CASSGTGTDTQYF. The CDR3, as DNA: TGTGCCAGCAGCGGGACAGGGACAGATACGCAGTATTTT.